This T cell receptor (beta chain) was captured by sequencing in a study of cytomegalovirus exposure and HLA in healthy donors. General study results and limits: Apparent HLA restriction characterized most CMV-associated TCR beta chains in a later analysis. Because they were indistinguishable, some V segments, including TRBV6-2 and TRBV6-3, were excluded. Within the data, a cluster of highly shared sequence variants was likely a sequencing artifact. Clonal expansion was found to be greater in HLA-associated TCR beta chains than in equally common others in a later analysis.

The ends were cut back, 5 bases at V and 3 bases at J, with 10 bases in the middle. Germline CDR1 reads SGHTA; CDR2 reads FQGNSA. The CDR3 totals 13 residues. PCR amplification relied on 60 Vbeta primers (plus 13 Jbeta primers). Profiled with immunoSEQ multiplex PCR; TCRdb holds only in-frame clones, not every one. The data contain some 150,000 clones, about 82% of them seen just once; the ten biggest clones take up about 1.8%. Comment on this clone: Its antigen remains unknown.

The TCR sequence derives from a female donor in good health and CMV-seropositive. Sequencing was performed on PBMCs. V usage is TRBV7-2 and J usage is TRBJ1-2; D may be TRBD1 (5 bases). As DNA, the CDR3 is TGTGCCAGCAGCCCGACAGTGTACTATGGCTACACCTTC. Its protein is CASSPTVYYGYTF.